This T cell receptor beta chain derives from a study of T-cell reconstitution after alpha-beta-depleted transplantation in children. The V gene's germline CDR1 is SEHNR and CDR2 FQNEAQ (reference sequence). V was clipped by 4 bases and J by 3 bases; unmatched bases: 11. CDR3 length: 17 amino acids. For TCRbeta, the library was prepared with unique molecular identifiers. TCRdb independently ran MiXCR on the PCR reads; one entry per CDR3 protein. The sample consists of some 590,000 distinct CDR3 sequences, roughly a tenth of them appearing once. This chain uses TRBV7-9 with TRBJ1-2; 10 bases match TRBD1. The sequencing used PBMCs from the stem cell graft donor, collected from the stem cell graft. The receptor's source is a human donor who donated a stem cell graft to a child with acute myeloid leukemia. Here the CDR3 reads CASSSRARDRGDYGYTF. The CDR3 DNA follows: TGTGCCAGCAGCTCAAGGGCCCGGGACAGGGGCGACTATGGCTACACCTTC.